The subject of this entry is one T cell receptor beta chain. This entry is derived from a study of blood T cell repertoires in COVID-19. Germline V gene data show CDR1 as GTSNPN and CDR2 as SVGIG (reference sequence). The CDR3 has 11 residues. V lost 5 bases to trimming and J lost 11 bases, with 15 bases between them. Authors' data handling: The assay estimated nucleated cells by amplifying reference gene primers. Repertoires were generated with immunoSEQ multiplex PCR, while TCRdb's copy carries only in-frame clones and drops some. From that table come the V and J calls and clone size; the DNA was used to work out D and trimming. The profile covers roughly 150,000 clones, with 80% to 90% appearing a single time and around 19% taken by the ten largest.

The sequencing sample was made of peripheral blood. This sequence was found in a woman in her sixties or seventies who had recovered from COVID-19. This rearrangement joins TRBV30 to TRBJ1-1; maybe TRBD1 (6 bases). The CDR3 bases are TGTGCCTGGGGAGGGGGGGGAGCGGCTTTCTTT. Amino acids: CAWGGGGAAFF.